One and the same sample provided the 31 T cell receptor beta chains below, sequenced in a study of T cells in Graves' hyperthyroidism and ophthalmopathy (dated by TCRdb to 2018 to 2020). Receptor amplification or capture employed multiplex PCR. The instrument given in TCRdb is Illumina HiSeq 2000. TCR beta CDR3 regions were amplified from RNA transcripts. The TCR CDR3 was subjected to a first round of RT-PCR using the HTBI primer set and the Qiagen OneStep RT-PCR kit. TCRdb trimmed public reads at Q25 via fastp, called clones via MiXCR and kept in-frame beta chains. Merged by CDR3 protein, the rows form single entries marked with the most common genes and DNA. The sample has approximately 610,000 distinct CDR3 sequences on record, under 15% of them singletons. The ten largest clonotypes hold 4.3% of the sample. Sample: blood. Receptor source: a woman between 40 and 50 years old with Graves' ophthalmopathy.

This clonotype was counted many times. The chain couples TRBV5-4 to TRBJ1-1; D not certain. Germline V gives CDR1 SGHNT, CDR2 YYREEE (reference sequence). The germline V and J ends were trimmed by 5 bases and 0 bases, with 8 bases remaining between them. The CDR3 runs 13 residues. The CDR3 bases are TGTGCCAGCAGGTGGTGGATGAACACTGAAGCTTTCTTT. Amino acids: CASRWWMNTEAFF.

Ten or more counts support this clonotype. The V and J genes are TRBV28 and TRBJ2-7, with 7 bases that match TRBD1. Germline CDR1 reads MDHEN; CDR2 reads SYDVKM. CDR3 length: 16 residues. Losses at the gene ends were 4 bases for V and 0 bases for J; bases not matched to a gene: 9. CDR3 residues: CASSSPGQTSSYEQYF. The CDR3 DNA is TGTGCCAGCAGTTCACCGGGACAGACGAGCTCCTACGAGCAGTACTTC.

This clonotype has only a few counts. A clone one base away is much larger, so this may be a read error. J is TRBJ2-7 and V is TRBV7-2; D ambiguous. Trimming removed 3 bases at V and 7 bases at J, with 13 bases between. The CDR3 totals 13 residues. The germline gives CDR1 SGHTA, CDR2 FQGNSA. The CDR3 loop reads CASSFKTIGEQYF. CDR3 DNA: TGTGCCAGCAGCTTTAAAACCATTGGGGAGCAGTACTTC. The full variable domain, completed using reference TRBV7-2 and TRBJ2-7, is GAGVSQSPSNKVTEKGKDVELRCDPISGHTALYWYRQSLGQGLEFLIYFQGNSAPDKSGLPSDRFSAERTGGSVSTLTIQRTQQEDSAVYLCASSFKTIGEQYFGPGTRLTVT.

This clonotype was seen ten or more times. V is TRBV28 and J is TRBJ1-5; D is perhaps TRBD1 (5 bases). V dropped 6 bases and J dropped 3 bases, with 15 bases sitting between them. The germline CDR1 and CDR2 sequences are MDHEN and SYDVKM. This CDR3 has 15 residues. The DNA for the CDR3 is TGTGCCAGCAGCCTAGAACAGGTTCTCAATCAGCCCCAGCATTTT. It translates to CASSLEQVLNQPQHF. The full variable domain, its missing parts supplied by reference TRBV28 and TRBJ1-5, is DVKVTQSSRYLVKRTGEKVFLECVQDMDHENMFWYRQDPGLGLRLIYFSYDVKMKEKGDIPEGYSVSREKKERFSLILESASTNQTSMYLCASSLEQVLNQPQHFGDGTRLSIL.

This clonotype was observed at least ten times. The V call is TRBV28, the J call TRBJ2-5; a weak D match, TRBD2 (7 bases). Between the trimmed V and J ends, which lost 2 bases and 9 bases, there was a span of 19 bases. The CDR3 has 15 amino acids. CDR1 is MDHEN, CDR2 SYDVKM, per germline. The CDR3 here is CASSLPPGRGGAQYF. CDR3 DNA: TGTGCCAGCAGTTTACCCCCAGGCCGAGGGGGGGCCCAGTACTTC.

The sample holds a few counts of this clonotype. The chain has TRBV11-2 and TRBJ2-2; perhaps TRBD1 as D (5 bases). V was cut by 5 bases and J by 2 bases, with 21 bases left in between. The CDR3 contains 18 residues. Germline loops: CDR1 SGHAT, CDR2 FQNNGV. The CDR3 DNA sequence: TGTGCCAGCAGCCCCCCGATAGGGGATCTTCTTAACACCGGGGAGCTGTTTTTT. It translates to CASSPPIGDLLNTGELFF.

The chain recombines TRBV11-2 with TRBJ2-3, with 10 bases fitting TRBD2. Losses at the gene ends were 1 base for V and 5 bases for J; bases not matched to a gene: 9. The germline gives CDR1 SGHAT, CDR2 FQNNGV. The CDR3 is made up of 17 amino acids. The CDR3 loop reads CASSLVPLAGAQDTQYF. CDR3 in DNA: TGTGCCAGCAGCTTAGTCCCGCTAGCGGGAGCGCAAGATACGCAGTATTTT.

This clonotype was counted a few times. V gene TRBV19 combines with J gene TRBJ1-1; 7 bases are shared with TRBD1. V shed 3 bases and J 6 bases; nucleotides not matched to a gene: 10. Germline lookup yields CDR1 LNHDA and CDR2 SQIVND (reference sequence). The CDR3 runs 15 residues. CDR3 sequence reads: CASSIATGIVAEAFF. DNA of the CDR3: TGTGCCAGTAGTATTGCGACAGGGATTGTCGCTGAAGCTTTCTTT.

In its sample, this clonotype was seen many times. The CDR3 region is CASSLSWAREQYF. For the CDR3, the DNA is TGTGCCAGCAGTTTGTCTTGGGCCCGGGAGCAGTACTTC. The chain has TRBV28 and TRBJ2-7; D call uncertain. This CDR3 contains 13 residues. Germline V CDR1 and CDR2: MDHEN, SYDVKM. The V end lost 3 bases, the J end lost 7 bases, and 13 bases lay between the germline ends.

This clonotype was counted at least ten times. This rearrangement joins TRBV6-1 to TRBJ1-2, with 10 nucleotides matching TRBD1. This CDR3 is 14 amino acids long. CDR1 MNHNS and CDR2 SASEGT come from the germline V gene. With 1 base clipped from V and 8 bases from J, the junction kept 4 bases outside the gene matches. The CDR3 DNA reads TGTGCCAGCAGTGAAGGGGGACAGGGGACCGGCTACACCTTC. Amino acid sequence: CASSEGGQGTGYTF.

In this sample, this clonotype turned up a few times. The chain combines TRBV28 with TRBJ2-3; D is unclear. Per germline, CDR1 MDHEN and CDR2 SYDVKM. The CDR3 extends over 13 amino acids. Trimming took off 2 bases at V and 4 bases at J, with 7 bases between the two ends. CDR3 in amino acids: CASSLIAPDTQYF. In nucleotides, the CDR3 is TGTGCCAGCAGTTTAATCGCCCCAGATACGCAGTATTTT.

This clonotype was seen a handful of times. One junction end does not reproduce the germline sequence, and a read error may be involved. V is TRBV7-9 and J is TRBJ2-3; unclear D gene. CDR3 length: 14 amino acids. Germline-derived CDR1 and CDR2 are SEHNR and FQNEAQ (reference sequence). The CDR3 DNA reads TGTGCCAGCAGTTTAGATCGTGGCACAGATACGCAGTATTTT. It encodes CASSLDRGTDTQYF.

The chain recombines TRBV10-3 with TRBJ1-2, with D unclear. V lost 7 bases and J lost 1, with 10 bases in between. Germline V gives CDR1 ENHRY, CDR2 SYGVKD. The CDR3 runs to 13 residues. CDR3 coding DNA: TGTGCCATCAAATCAGCGGATAACTATGGCTACACCTTC. It translates to CAIKSADNYGYTF.

This clonotype was seen repeatedly, ten times or more. CDR3 sequence (DNA): TGTGCCAGCAGTTACGTCGGGACCTCGGCAGAGACCCAGTACTTC. This sequence encodes CASSYVGTSAETQYF. This chain joins TRBV6-2 or TRBV6-3 and TRBJ2-5; D possibly matches TRBD1 or TRBD2 (5 bases each). The germline gives CDR1 MNHEY, CDR2 SVGEGT. The CDR3 contains 15 residues. Deletions cut 2 bases from V and 4 bases from J, with 14 bases between.

This clonotype was counted ten times or more. The chain employs TRBV28 and TRBJ1-1; no firm D call. Between the trimmed V and J ends, which lost 3 bases and 0 bases, there was a span of 20 bases. Germline V lookup: CDR1 MDHEN, CDR2 SYDVKM. The CDR3 contains 18 residues. DNA for the CDR3: TGTGCCAGCAGTTTTATCGTGAGTGGTCAGATCTTGAACACTGAAGCTTTCTTT. Residues: CASSFIVSGQILNTEAFF.

V usage is TRBV4-2 and J usage is TRBJ2-3, with 10 bases identical to TRBD2. Per germline, CDR1 LGHNA and CDR2 YNFKEQ. V lost 5 bases and J lost 3; bases outside the gene matches: 8. This CDR3 comprises 16 residues. The CDR3 sequence: CASSAALAGDTDTQYF. Here the CDR3 DNA reads TGTGCCAGCAGCGCCGCGCTAGCGGGAGATACAGATACGCAGTATTTT.

This chain's CDR3 is CSARESAGELFF. CDR3 DNA sequence: TGCAGTGCTAGAGAAAGCGCGGGGGAGCTGTTTTTT. The rearrangement links TRBV20-1 to TRBJ2-2; D is unclear. CDR1 and CDR2 (germline): DFQATT, SNEGSKA (reference sequence). Trimming pared 0 bases from V and 8 bases from J, leaving 7 bases between. The CDR3 totals 12 residues.

At least ten counts were recorded for this clonotype. The chain links TRBV20-1 to TRBJ2-7, with 9 bases matching TRBD2. The CDR3 is made up of 14 amino acids. Germline lookup yields CDR1 DFQATT and CDR2 SNEGSKA (reference sequence). V lost 6 bases, J lost 4 bases, and 10 bases stayed unmatched. The chain's CDR3 is CSAAGGRESYEQYF. In DNA, the CDR3 is TGCAGTGCAGCGGGGGGCAGGGAGTCATACGAGCAGTACTTC.

About this clonotype: A much more abundant neighbour one base away suggests this may be a read error. The conserved phenylalanine or tryptophan is not found at the CDR3 terminus, so this likely reflects a read error. This chain links TRBV2 with TRBJ2-7, with D perhaps matching TRBD1 (5 bases). The CDR3 consists of 13 residues. V lost 7 bases and J 3 bases, leaving 13 bases between the germline ends. Germline V gene data show CDR1 as SNHLY and CDR2 as FYNNEI. Here the CDR3 reads CASTQGRGYEQYL. The CDR3 coding sequence is TGTGCCAGCACCCAGGGAAGAGGCTACGAGCAGTACCTC.

This chain uses TRBV12-3 or TRBV12-4 with TRBJ1-5; the D is unclear. CDR3 length equals 16 residues. V was shortened by 3 bases and J by 3 bases, with 15 bases between the two germline ends. CDR3 sequence reads: CASSFGRLGTNQPQHF. The CDR3 DNA sequence: TGTGCCAGCAGTTTCGGGAGGCTGGGAACCAATCAGCCCCAGCATTTT.

In its sample, this clonotype was seen many times. V gene TRBV4-1 combines with J gene TRBJ2-5; the D gene is possibly TRBD1 (5 bases). Germline lookup yields CDR1 MGHRA and CDR2 YSYEKL. The CDR3 is 16 amino acids. Trimming stripped 0 bases from V and 2 bases from J, with 13 bases between. The CDR3, as DNA: TGCGCCAGCAGCCAAGATCCAGACTCAGGGCAAGAGACCCAGTACTTC. Its protein is CASSQDPDSGQETQYF.

Many counts were recorded for this clonotype. The chain links TRBV6-5 to TRBJ2-7; 8 bases match TRBD2. CDR1 and CDR2 (germline): MNHEY, SVGAGI. V dropped 1 base and J dropped 4; count of bases not matched to a gene: 9. This CDR3 is 16 amino acids long. CDR3 region: CASSYFRAGGRYEQYF. The CDR3 region has the DNA TGTGCCAGCAGTTACTTTCGGGCGGGAGGAAGGTACGAGCAGTACTTC.

The J gene is TRBJ2-7, the V gene TRBV11-2; D unclear. Trimming cost V 3 bases and J 3 bases, with 9 bases left between them. Germline-derived CDR1 and CDR2 are SGHAT and FQNNGV. There are 13 residues in the CDR3. The chain's CDR3 is CASSFEINYEQYF. The CDR3, as DNA: TGTGCCAGCAGCTTTGAGATCAACTACGAGCAGTACTTC.

There are many counts of this clonotype. V and J are TRBV28 and TRBJ2-7; tentatively, D is TRBD1 or TRBD2 (5 bases each). This CDR3 has 14 residues. Germline V gives CDR1 MDHEN, CDR2 SYDVKM. The V end lost 1 base, the J end lost 3 bases, and 10 bases lay between the germline ends. CDR3 nucleotides: TGTGCCAGCAGTTTATTAGGGACCCACTACGAGCAGTACTTC. Translated: CASSLLGTHYEQYF.

This clonotype has at least ten counts. V usage is TRBV29-1 and J usage is TRBJ2-2; 9 nucleotides align to TRBD2. The CDR3 extends over 15 amino acids. Trimming removed 7 bases from V and 9 bases from J; junction bases left unmatched: 15. Per germline, CDR1 SQVTM and CDR2 ANQGSEA. CDR3 nucleotides: TGCAGCGCAACGTCACTTGCGGGAGGGACCCGGGAGCTGTTTTTT. It yields the protein CSATSLAGGTRELFF.

This clonotype was observed at least ten times. The chain carries TRBV18 and TRBJ2-7, with 8 bases identical to TRBD2. The germline V gene has CDR1 KGHSH and CDR2 LQKENI. J was trimmed by 6 bases and V by 5 bases; bases with no gene match: 6. The CDR3 totals 13 residues. The DNA of the CDR3 is TGTGCCAGCTCATCGTCCGGGACTAGCGAGCAGTACTTC. Protein: CASSSSGTSEQYF.

The chain uses TRBV2 and TRBJ2-3, with TRBD1 matching 9 bases. CDR3 length: 16 amino acids. Unmatched junction bases numbered 5, after V lost 0 bases and J lost 4 bases. CDR1 and CDR2 from the germline V gene are SNHLY and FYNNEI. The chain's CDR3 is CASSEAQWTGADTQYF. The CDR3 DNA is TGTGCCAGCAGTGAAGCGCAGTGGACAGGGGCAGATACGCAGTATTTT.

This clonotype has a count of ten or more. This chain links TRBV6-5 with TRBJ2-4; maybe TRBD1 (5 bases). CDR3 length equals 13 residues. V was clipped by 2 bases and J by 10 bases, with 12 bases between them. Per germline, CDR1 MNHEY and CDR2 SVGAGI. CDR3 in amino acids: CASSYDQGAIQYF. The CDR3 DNA sequence: TGTGCCAGCAGTTACGATCAGGGTGCGATTCAGTACTTC.

This clonotype was counted ten times or more. The chain carries TRBV6-2 or TRBV6-3 and TRBJ2-7; maybe TRBD2 (5 bases). CDR3 length: 14 amino acids. Looked up from germline, CDR1 is MNHEY and CDR2 is SVGEGT. V was clipped by 5 bases and J by 3 bases, with 14 bases between them. The DNA of the CDR3 is TGTGCCAGCAGTACCGCTAGCTGGTTCTACGAGCAGTACTTC. This gives the protein CASSTASWFYEQYF.

This clonotype has ten or more counts. This sequence joins TRBV7-9 and TRBJ2-5; 13 positions agree with TRBD2. CDR1 SEHNR and CDR2 FQNEAQ come from the germline V gene (reference sequence). The CDR3 is 14 amino acids. After removal of 6 bases from V and 9 bases from J, the junction contained 7 bases not matched to a gene. CDR3 sequence: CASSPRTSGRAQYF. CDR3 bases: TGTGCCAGCAGTCCCCGGACTAGCGGGAGAGCCCAGTACTTC. Variable domain in full (rest from reference TRBV7-9 and TRBJ2-5): DTGVSQNPRHKITKRGQNVTFRCDPISEHNRLYWYRQTLGQGPEFLTYFQNEAQLEKSRLLSDRFSAERPKGSFSTLEIQRTEQGDSAMYLCASSPRTSGRAQYFGPGTRLLVL.

There are many counts of this clonotype. The V gene is TRBV7-8, the J gene TRBJ1-2; maybe TRBD1 (5 bases). Per germline, CDR1 SGHVS and CDR2 FQNEAQ. Trimming pared 4 bases from V and 11 bases from J, leaving 26 bases between. The CDR3 loop spans 16 amino acids. The CDR3 here is CASSSRGTQPQGPYTF. The CDR3 region has the DNA TGTGCCAGCAGCTCGCGGGGGACCCAACCCCAGGGACCTTACACCTTC.